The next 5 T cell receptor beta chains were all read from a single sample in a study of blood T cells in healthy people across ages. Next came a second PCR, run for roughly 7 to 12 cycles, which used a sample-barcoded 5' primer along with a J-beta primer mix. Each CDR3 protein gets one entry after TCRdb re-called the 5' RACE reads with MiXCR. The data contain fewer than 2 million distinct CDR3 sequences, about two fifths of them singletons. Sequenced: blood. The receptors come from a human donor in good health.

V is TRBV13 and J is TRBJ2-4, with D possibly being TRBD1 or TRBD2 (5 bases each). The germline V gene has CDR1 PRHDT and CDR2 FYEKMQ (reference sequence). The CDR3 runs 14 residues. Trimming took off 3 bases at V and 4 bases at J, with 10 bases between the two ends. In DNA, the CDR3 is TGTGCCAGCAGCTTCCGGGACGGAAAAAACATTCAGTACTTC. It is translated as CASSFRDGKNIQYF. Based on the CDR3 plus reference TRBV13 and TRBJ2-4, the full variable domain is AAGVIQSPRHLIKEKRETATLKCYPIPRHDTVYWYQQGPGQDPQFLISFYEKMQSDKGSIPDRFSAQQFSDYHSELNMSSLELGDSALYFCASSFRDGKNIQYFGAGTRLSVL.

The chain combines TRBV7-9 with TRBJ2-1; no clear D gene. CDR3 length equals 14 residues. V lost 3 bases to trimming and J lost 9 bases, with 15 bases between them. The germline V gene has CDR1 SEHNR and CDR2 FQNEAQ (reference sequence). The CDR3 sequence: CASSFQNTNGEQFF. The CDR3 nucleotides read TGTGCCAGCAGCTTCCAAAATACCAACGGTGAGCAGTTCTTC.

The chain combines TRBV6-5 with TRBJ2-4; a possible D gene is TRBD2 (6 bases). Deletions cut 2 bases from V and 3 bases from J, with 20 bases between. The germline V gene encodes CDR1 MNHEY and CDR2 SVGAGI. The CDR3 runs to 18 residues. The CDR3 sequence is CASSYQRELAEFKNIQYF. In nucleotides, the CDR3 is TGTGCCAGCAGTTACCAACGGGAACTAGCCGAGTTCAAAAACATTCAGTACTTC.

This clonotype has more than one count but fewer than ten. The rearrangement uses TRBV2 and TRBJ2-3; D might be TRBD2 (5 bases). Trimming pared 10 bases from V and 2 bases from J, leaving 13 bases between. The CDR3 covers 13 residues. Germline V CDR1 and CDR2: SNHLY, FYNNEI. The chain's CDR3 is CAIISGYTDTQYF. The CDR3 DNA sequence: TGTGCCATCATATCGGGGTACACAGATACGCAGTATTTT.

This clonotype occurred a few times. CDR3 sequence reads: CSASSLTGNSNQPQHF. The CDR3 DNA reads as TGCAGTGCTAGTTCCCTGACAGGTAATAGCAATCAGCCCCAGCATTTT. The chain carries TRBV20-1 and TRBJ1-5; D may be TRBD1 (6 bases). CDR3 length equals 16 residues. Per germline, CDR1 DFQATT and CDR2 SNEGSKA (reference sequence). Trimming shortened V by 3 bases and J by 0 bases, and 15 bases separated the two germline ends.